These 5 T cell receptor beta chains share one sample of origin, sequenced in a study of blood T cells in healthy people across ages. PCR was performed a second time for roughly 7 to 12 cycles using a sample-barcoded 5' primer and a J-beta primer mix. Each CDR3 protein gets one entry after TCRdb re-called the 5' RACE reads with MiXCR. The sample shows under 950,000 distinct CDR3 sequences, approximately 22% of them seen only once. The sample comprised blood. These receptors all stem from a man aged 65 to 79 in good health.

This chain joins TRBV24-1 and TRBJ2-5; D tentatively fits TRBD1 or TRBD2 (6 bases each). The CDR3 runs to 15 residues. In germline, CDR1 is KGHDR, CDR2 SFDVKD. V was trimmed by 0 bases and J by 4 bases, leaving 11 bases between them. CDR3 in amino acids: CATSDLKGGGETQYF. The CDR3 region has the DNA TGTGCCACCAGTGATTTGAAGGGGGGTGGAGAGACCCAGTACTTC.

The genes are TRBV7-9 and TRBJ2-4; TRBD1 is a possible D gene (5 bases). This CDR3 is built from 14 residues. Trimming took off 3 bases at V and 5 bases at J, with 11 bases between the two ends. CDR1 is SEHNR, CDR2 FQNEAQ, per germline (reference sequence). This CDR3 is CASSFRGFENIQYF. CDR3 coding DNA: TGTGCCAGCAGCTTTAGGGGTTTCGAAAACATTCAGTACTTC.

The V and J genes are TRBV29-1 and TRBJ1-2; D unclear. The V end lost 1 base, the J end lost 2 bases, and 8 bases lay between the germline ends. Germline V gene sequence: CDR1 SQVTM, CDR2 ANQGSEA. This CDR3 contains 13 residues. CDR3 residues: CSVEGVGNYGYTF. For the CDR3, the DNA is TGCAGCGTTGAAGGGGTGGGGAACTATGGCTACACCTTC.

The V gene is TRBV12-3 or TRBV12-4, the J gene TRBJ2-5; TRBD1 is a possible D gene (5 bases). The CDR3 has 16 residues. Trimming took off 2 bases at V and 2 bases at J, with 15 bases between the two ends. The CDR3 spells CASSLRYTGRQETQYF. The CDR3 DNA sequence: TGTGCCAGCAGTTTACGTTATACAGGACGACAAGAGACCCAGTACTTC.

V usage is TRBV29-1 and J usage is TRBJ2-1, with 12 bases fitting TRBD2. This CDR3 comprises 15 residues. V shed 6 bases and J 9 bases; nucleotides not matched to a gene: 12. The germline gives CDR1 SQVTM, CDR2 ANQGSEA. CDR3 loop: CSVELAGGLRAEQFF. The CDR3 coding sequence is TGCAGCGTAGAGCTAGCGGGGGGGCTGAGGGCTGAGCAGTTCTTC.